The next 15 T cell receptor beta chains were all read from a single sample in a study of T cell repertoires in aging, cancer and after chemotherapy. Rearranged V-D-J TRB sequences were amplified with a mixed TRB-A/B primer pool. TCRdb recomputed calls from the multiplex PCR reads with MiXCR, one row per CDR3 protein. The sample holds about 150 distinct CDR3 sequences; roughly four fifths are singletons and the top ten take approximately 30%. Peripheral blood genomic DNA, not sorted cells or RNA, was the template. Sequencing was performed on blood. These receptor sequences come from a human donor with a solid tumor.

This clonotype was detected only a few times. V gene TRBV6-4 combines with J gene TRBJ1-6; 8 bases match TRBD1. Trimming removed 5 bases from V and 7 bases from J; junction bases left unmatched: 10. Germline V gene data show CDR1 as MRHNA and CDR2 as SNTAGT. This CDR3 comprises 16 residues. CDR3 nucleotide sequence: TGTGCCAGCAGTTTCAGGATGGGACAGGTAAATTCACCCCTCCACTTT. The encoded protein is CASSFRMGQVNSPLHF.

This chain uses TRBV7-9 with TRBJ2-7; 7 bases agree with TRBD2. From germline, CDR1 is SEHNR and CDR2 FQNEAQ (reference sequence). The CDR3 has 13 residues. V was clipped by 1 base and J by 6 bases; unmatched bases: 3. CDR3 region: CASSLVSGVEQYV. The DNA of the CDR3 is TGTGCCAGCAGCTTAGTCAGCGGGGTCGAGCAGTACGTC.

This chain joins TRBV7-2 and TRBJ2-5; TRBD1 aligns across 8 bases. The V gene end was trimmed by 3 bases and the J gene end by 5 bases; junction bases not matched to a gene: 11. In germline, CDR1 is SGHTA, CDR2 FQGNSA. The CDR3 is made up of 16 amino acids. The CDR3 DNA reads TGTGCCAGCAGCTTGATAGGACAGGGAGGACGGGAGACCCAGTACTTC. Translation gives CASSLIGQGGRETQYF.

The chain carries TRBV30 and TRBJ2-1; TRBD2 matches 7 bases. Germline CDR1 and CDR2: GTSNPN and SVGIG (reference sequence). V shed 2 bases and J 6 bases; nucleotides not matched to a gene: 13. This CDR3 region has 16 residues. The CDR3 spells CAWSPDGGLRGNEQFF. CDR3 nucleotides: TGTGCCTGGAGTCCTGACGGGGGGTTACGGGGCAATGAGCAGTTCTTC.

The rearrangement uses TRBV18 and TRBJ2-1; unclear D gene. This CDR3 is built from 15 residues. The germline V and J ends were trimmed by 3 bases and 2 bases, with 11 bases remaining between them. Germline assignment: CDR1 KGHSH and CDR2 LQKENI. The CDR3 region is CASSPLADPYNEQFF. DNA of the CDR3: TGTGCCAGCTCACCCCTGGCTGATCCCTACAATGAGCAGTTCTTC.

This sequence joins TRBV7-2 and TRBJ2-3; D might be TRBD1 or TRBD2, each matching 5 bases. V lost 5 bases and J lost 1, with 10 bases in between. Germline lookup yields CDR1 SGHTA and CDR2 FQGNSA. This CDR3 contains 14 residues. The DNA of the CDR3 is TGTGCCAGCAGCCCGACAGCGGGCACAGATACGCAGTATTTT. This sequence encodes CASSPTAGTDTQYF.

V and J are TRBV12-3 or TRBV12-4 and TRBJ2-1; 7 bases map to TRBD1. V lost 5 bases and J lost 7; bases outside the gene matches: 5. The CDR3 contains 13 residues. CDR3 region: CASSPGQMNEQFF. CDR3 coding DNA: TGTGCCAGCAGTCCGGGACAGATGAATGAGCAGTTCTTC.

The chain is built from TRBV7-9 and TRBJ2-2, with 7 nucleotides matching TRBD1. The germline CDR1 and CDR2 sequences are SEHNR and FQNEAQ (reference sequence). CDR3 length equals 15 residues. The V and J ends lost 5 bases and 5 bases, in that order; junction bases with no gene match: 8. The DNA of the CDR3 is TGTGCCAGCAGCAATCGACAGGGTGGAACCGGGGAGCTGTTTTTT. It is translated as CASSNRQGGTGELFF.

The genes are TRBV7-2 and TRBJ2-7; D gene unclear. The CDR3 sequence is 15 residues long. The ends were cut back, 5 bases at V and 0 bases at J, with 14 bases in the middle. Germline CDR1 is SGHTA and CDR2 is FQGNSA. CDR3 in DNA: TGTGCCAGCAGCGTCAGCACCGGCGGCTCCTACGAGCAGTACGTC. It is translated as CASSVSTGGSYEQYV.

The V and J genes are TRBV6-5 and TRBJ2-1, with TRBD2 matching 14 bases. The CDR3 runs to 16 residues. V was clipped by 4 bases and J by 9 bases; unmatched bases: 8. CDR1 and CDR2 from the germline V gene are MNHEY and SVGAGI. The CDR3 region is CASSSRLAGGHGEQFF. The CDR3 nucleotides read TGTGCCAGCAGTTCAAGACTAGCGGGGGGGCATGGTGAGCAGTTCTTC.

V and J are TRBV6-1 and TRBJ2-3; tentative D call: TRBD1 (6 bases). Germline values: CDR1 MNHNS, CDR2 SASEGT. The V end was cut by 0 bases, the J end by 5 bases, with 15 bases between. CDR3 length: 16 amino acids. The chain's CDR3 is CASSEAGGSTGDTQYF. The CDR3 DNA reads as TGTGCCAGCAGTGAAGCTGGGGGCTCGACTGGAGATACGCAGTATTTT.

The J gene is TRBJ2-1, the V gene TRBV6-2 or TRBV6-3; D uncertain. The germline V gene encodes CDR1 MNHEY and CDR2 SVGEGT. V was pared by 6 bases and J by 5 bases, with 8 bases between. This CDR3 has 12 residues. Here the CDR3 reads CASSRDDNEQFF. DNA of the CDR3: TGTGCCAGCAGCCGCGATGACAATGAGCAGTTCTTC.

Remarks on this clonotype: The junction departs from germline at one end; a sequencing error may be responsible. This chain uses TRBV19 with TRBJ1-5; maybe TRBD1 (5 bases). The CDR3 runs 13 residues. Germline lookup yields CDR1 LNHDA and CDR2 SQIVND (reference sequence). Written as DNA, the CDR3 is TGTGCCGGTAGCCAGGGATTCAATCAGCCCCAGCATTTT. Translating gives CAGSQGFNQPQHF. The variable domain in full, completed from reference TRBV19 and TRBJ1-5, reads DGGITQSPKYLFRKEGQNVTLSCEQNLNHDAMYWYRQDPGQGLRLIYYSQIVNDFQKGDIAEGYSVSREKKESFPLTVTSAQKNPTAFYLCAGSQGFNQPQHFGDGTRLSIL.

V gene TRBV11-3 combines with J gene TRBJ2-2; 8 bases align to TRBD1. The V and J ends lost 5 bases and 1 base, in that order; junction bases with no gene match: 6. The CDR3 length is 16 residues. The V gene's germline CDR1 is SGHNT and CDR2 YENEEA. CDR3 in amino acids: CASSTIGQGNTGELFF. The DNA for the CDR3 is TGTGCCAGCAGCACCATCGGACAGGGGAACACCGGGGAGCTGTTTTTT.

This chain uses TRBV7-9 with TRBJ2-1, with 7 bases identical to TRBD2. This CDR3 is 14 amino acids long. V gave up 5 bases and J gave up 3 bases; unmatched junction bases: 4. From germline, CDR1 is SEHNR and CDR2 FQNEAQ (reference sequence). CDR3 sequence reads: CASSAGLRYNEQFF. Here the CDR3 DNA reads TGTGCCAGCAGCGCGGGACTACGCTACAATGAGCAGTTCTTC.